This record concerns one TCR beta chain sequence. Trimming stripped 6 bases from V and 7 bases from J, with 9 bases between. Germline V gene data show CDR1 as SEHNR and CDR2 as FQNEAQ (reference sequence). This CDR3 comprises 11 residues. Among the approximately 110 subjects of the validation cohort, separate from the roughly 670-subject first cohort, were the donors. The sample comes from a study of cytomegalovirus exposure and HLA in healthy donors. Profiling relied on immunoSEQ multiplex PCR, and the TCRdb table lists in-frame clones only, not all of them. Of roughly 260,000 clones in the sample, 85% to 90% are singletons; the top ten hold under 0.45%.

This rearrangement joins TRBV7-9 to TRBJ1-1; unclear D gene. Input material: PBMCs. The clonotype originates from a young woman in good health and CMV-seronegative. Written as DNA, the CDR3 is TGTGCCAGCAGTCTAACCATTGAAGCTTTCTTT. Amino acids: CASSLTIEAFF. The full variable domain, its missing parts supplied by reference TRBV7-9 and TRBJ1-1, is DTGVSQNPRHKITKRGQNVTFRCDPISEHNRLYWYRQTLGQGPEFLTYFQNEAQLEKSRLLSDRFSAERPKGSFSTLEIQRTEQGDSAMYLCASSLTIEAFFGQGTRLTVV.